This passage covers 24 T cell receptor beta chains from one sample sequenced in a study of low-dose radiotherapy and immunotherapy resistance in tumors. Covering alpha and beta chains, TRAV- and TRBV-specific primers were used for the first-strand cDNA. The PCR that amplified TCRs ran for about 20 cycles, relying on a constant-region primer and a V-primer adapter. TCRdb processed the reads anew with MiXCR; each CDR3 protein has one entry. The sample carries more than 90,000 distinct CDR3 sequences, around 20% recorded once. The time point here: after trial treatment. Treatment described: LDRT plus nivolumab, ipilimumab, low-dose cyclophosphamide and aspirin (RACIN trial). The input for sequencing was PBMCs, taken after low-dose radiotherapy plus immunotherapy. The receptors derive from a male donor with prostate cancer.

The chain joins TRBV7-2 to TRBJ2-1; 8 bases match TRBD2. The CDR3 sequence is 14 residues long. V lost 8 bases to trimming and J lost 3 bases; unmatched junction nucleotides: 6. Per germline, CDR1 SGHTA and CDR2 FQGNSA. CDR3 nucleotide sequence: TGTGCCAGCCAAATAAGCGGGAGCTACAATGAGCAGTTCTTC. Its protein product is CASQISGSYNEQFF.

This clonotype was seen repeatedly, ten times or more. The rearrangement uses TRBV20-1 and TRBJ1-2; D gene uncertain. V dropped 3 bases and J dropped 5 bases, with 13 bases sitting between them. This CDR3 has 13 residues. Germline V gives CDR1 DFQATT, CDR2 SNEGSKA (reference sequence). The CDR3 region has the DNA TGCAGTGCTAGTTACGGGGTGTGGTATGGCTACACCTTC. Encoded protein: CSASYGVWYGYTF.

This clonotype was counted at least ten times. The chain joins TRBV11-2 to TRBJ2-3, with D perhaps matching TRBD2 (5 bases). Between the trimmed V and J ends, which lost 2 bases and 6 bases, there was a span of 12 bases. Germline CDR1 SGHAT, CDR2 FQNNGV. The CDR3 covers 14 residues. The CDR3 sequence is CASSLQVRGDTQYF. In nucleotides, the CDR3 is TGTGCCAGCAGCTTACAGGTCCGGGGTGATACGCAGTATTTT.

This clonotype was detected many times. This sequence joins TRBV14 and TRBJ1-4; 10 bases are a match to TRBD1. V shed 4 bases, J shed 3 bases, and the junction held 8 bases outside the gene matches. CDR3 length: 17 amino acids. In germline, CDR1 is SGHDN, CDR2 FVKESK. The chain's CDR3 is CASSPTGGVGSNEKLFF. CDR3 DNA sequence: TGTGCCAGCAGCCCGACAGGGGGCGTAGGGTCTAATGAAAAACTGTTTTTT.

This clonotype was observed many times. The chain has TRBV6-1 and TRBJ2-1, with TRBD2 matching over 7 bases. CDR1 MNHNS and CDR2 SASEGT come from the germline V gene. The V gene end was trimmed by 6 bases and the J gene end by 2 bases; junction bases not matched to a gene: 4. There are 14 residues in the CDR3. CDR3 DNA: TGTGCCAGCAGCGCGAGCGGGACCTACAATGAGCAGTTCTTC. Its translation: CASSASGTYNEQFF.

This clonotype was picked up many times. The CDR3 bases are TGTGCCAGCAGCTTAATTGGGGGGATAAATCAGCCCCAGCATTTT. Its protein is CASSLIGGINQPQHF. This chain joins TRBV7-8 and TRBJ1-5, with a tentative D call TRBD1 (5 bases). Germline CDR1 is SGHVS and CDR2 is FQNEAQ. Trimming removed 2 bases at V and 4 bases at J, with 12 bases between. CDR3 size: 15 residues.

This clonotype was detected many times. The chain is built from TRBV2 and TRBJ2-3, with 14 bases identical to TRBD2. Losses at the gene ends were 7 bases for V and 3 bases for J; bases not matched to a gene: 9. The CDR3 runs to 17 residues. The germline gives CDR1 SNHLY, CDR2 FYNNEI. CDR3 amino acids: CASMPGLAGDRTDTQYF. The CDR3 bases are TGTGCCAGCATGCCGGGACTAGCGGGGGACCGAACAGATACGCAGTATTTT.

The genes are TRBV28 and TRBJ2-1; TRBD1 aligns across 12 bases. CDR3 length: 12 residues. V lost 11 bases and J lost 7; bases outside the gene matches: 3. Germline V CDR1 and CDR2: MDHEN, SYDVKM. The CDR3 sequence: CAWGQGANEQFF. CDR3 in DNA: TGTGCCTGGGGACAGGGGGCAAATGAGCAGTTCTTC.

This clonotype appeared once. The V call is TRBV10-3, the J call TRBJ2-1, with D tentatively TRBD1 or TRBD2 (6 bases each). V dropped 1 base and J dropped 0 bases, with 7 bases sitting between them. Germline lookup yields CDR1 ENHRY and CDR2 SYGVKD. The CDR3 has 15 amino acids. The CDR3 coding sequence is TGTGCCATCAGTGAGTGGGGGGCCTCCTACAATGAGCAGTTCTTC. The encoded protein is CAISEWGASYNEQFF.

Ten or more counts support this clonotype. This chain uses TRBV6-1 with TRBJ1-2; D is perhaps TRBD1 (6 bases). Germline CDR1 and CDR2: MNHNS and SASEGT. The CDR3 runs 12 residues. Between the trimmed V and J ends, which lost 7 bases and 6 bases, there was a span of 12 bases. The CDR3 here is CASIRQEDGYTF. CDR3 nucleotides: TGTGCCAGCATTAGACAGGAGGATGGCTACACCTTC.

The chain employs TRBV15 and TRBJ1-1; D is unclear. The CDR3 is made up of 15 amino acids. The germline CDR1 and CDR2 sequences are LNHNV and YYDKDF (reference sequence). Trimming removed 0 bases from V and 0 bases from J, with 8 bases in between. CDR3 residues: CATSREGTLNTEAFF. The CDR3 bases are TGTGCCACCAGCAGAGAGGGCACTTTGAACACTGAAGCTTTCTTT.

This clonotype was observed at least ten times. The genes are TRBV3-1 and TRBJ2-6; 14 positions agree with TRBD2. The length of the CDR3 is 17 residues. Germline CDR1 and CDR2: LGHDT and YNNKEL (reference sequence). Unmatched junction bases numbered 0, after V lost 3 bases and J lost 2 bases. The CDR3 DNA reads as TGTGCCAGCAGCCAGGGACTAGCGGGGGCTGGGGCCAACGTCCTGACTTTC. The encoded protein is CASSQGLAGAGANVLTF.

This clonotype was found many times. V is TRBV29-1 and J is TRBJ1-1; no firm D call. Trimming removed 5 bases from V and 4 bases from J, with 14 bases in between. The CDR3 spans 13 residues. Germline values: CDR1 SQVTM, CDR2 ANQGSEA. CDR3 DNA: TGCAGCGTTATATGGGAGGTAGGCACTGAAGCTTTCTTT. Translation gives CSVIWEVGTEAFF.

The V and J genes are TRBV5-1 and TRBJ2-1; perhaps D is TRBD1 or TRBD2 (5 bases each). CDR1 is SGHRS, CDR2 YFSETQ, per germline. This CDR3 is built from 16 residues. V lost 3 bases and J lost 6, with 19 bases in between. The CDR3: CASSWRTGRAANEQFF. The CDR3 DNA is TGCGCCAGCAGCTGGCGGACGGGACGGGCCGCCAATGAGCAGTTCTTC.

This clonotype has a count of ten or more. This rearrangement joins TRBV3-1 to TRBJ2-7; no reliable D call. The CDR3 covers 12 residues. The V and J ends lost 0 bases and 3 bases respectively, with 3 bases between them. The germline V gene has CDR1 LGHDT and CDR2 YNNKEL (reference sequence). CDR3 region: CASSQDLYEQYF. In DNA, the CDR3 is TGTGCCAGCAGCCAAGATCTCTACGAGCAGTACTTC.

As to this clonotype: This clone may be a read error of a much larger clone one base away. The rearrangement uses TRBV7-9 and TRBJ1-4; unclear D gene. The CDR3 totals 12 residues. CDR1 is SEHNR, CDR2 FQNEAQ, per germline (reference sequence). The germline V and J ends were trimmed by 11 bases and 4 bases, with 11 bases remaining between them. The CDR3: CAGTVINEKLFF. The CDR3 DNA reads TGTGCCGGCACGGTTATTAATGAAAAACTGTTTTTT.

This clonotype was seen at least ten times. J is TRBJ2-4 and V is TRBV5-6; tentative D call: TRBD2 (6 bases). Looked up from germline, CDR1 is SGHDT and CDR2 is YYEEEE. V dropped 0 bases and J dropped 10 bases, with 11 bases sitting between them. This CDR3 has 13 amino acids. DNA for the CDR3: TGTGCCAGCAGCTTGGCCTTGGGGGGAATTCAGTACTTC. Translated: CASSLALGGIQYF.

The J gene is TRBJ2-1, the V gene TRBV5-1; perhaps TRBD1 as D (5 bases). Germline CDR1 SGHRS, CDR2 YFSETQ. V shed 2 bases and J shed 6 bases, with 12 bases lying between them. CDR3 size: 14 residues. The CDR3 bases are TGCGCCAGCAGCTTCCCCGACAGTCCCAATGAGCAGTTCTTC. Its translation: CASSFPDSPNEQFF.

This clonotype was recorded many times. V and J are TRBV7-9 and TRBJ2-1; TRBD2 is a possible D gene (5 bases). Per the germline V gene, CDR1 is SEHNR and CDR2 is FQNEAQ (reference sequence). The length of the CDR3 is 14 residues. Deletions cut 2 bases from V and 6 bases from J, with 11 bases between. CDR3: CASSLRLAGNEQFF. The CDR3 nucleotides are TGTGCCAGCAGCTTACGGCTCGCGGGCAATGAGCAGTTCTTC.

The chain recombines TRBV7-6 with TRBJ2-3, with 8 bases identical to TRBD2. In germline, CDR1 is SGHVS, CDR2 FNYEAQ. The CDR3 has 15 residues. J gave up 4 bases and V 5 bases, and 8 bases lay outside the gene matches. Here the CDR3 reads CASSPQPGGADTQYF. DNA of the CDR3: TGTGCCAGCAGCCCGCAACCCGGGGGGGCAGATACGCAGTATTTT.

V is TRBV19 and J is TRBJ2-7; possibly TRBD2 for D (6 bases). Germline V CDR1 and CDR2: LNHDA, SQIVND (reference sequence). V dropped 6 bases and J dropped 3 bases, with 15 bases sitting between them. The CDR3 is made up of 14 amino acids. The DNA of the CDR3 is TGTGCCAGTAGCCAGGACTACTTGGGCTACGAGCAGTACTTC. Its protein product is CASSQDYLGYEQYF.

This clonotype has only a few counts. This CDR3 reads CASSSRGGPPNEQFF. Written as DNA, the CDR3 is TGTGCCAGCTCCTCGAGGGGGGGGCCCCCCAATGAGCAGTTCTTC. V usage is TRBV2 and J usage is TRBJ2-1, with D possibly matching TRBD2 (7 bases). Germline CDR1 reads SNHLY; CDR2 reads FYNNEI. Deletions cut 8 bases from V and 6 bases from J, with 20 bases between. The CDR3 is made up of 15 amino acids.

The chain couples TRBV2 to TRBJ2-1; 11 bases map to TRBD2. Unmatched junction bases numbered 8, after V lost 5 bases and J lost 5 bases. The CDR3 runs 16 residues. Germline loops: CDR1 SNHLY, CDR2 FYNNEI. In DNA form, the CDR3 reads TGTGCCAGCAGTCCCATTCTAGCGGGGGGAGACAATGAGCAGTTCTTC. It translates to CASSPILAGGDNEQFF.

This clonotype occurred many times. J is TRBJ2-7 and V is TRBV11-2, with D possibly being TRBD1 or TRBD2 (5 bases each). CDR1 is SGHAT and CDR2 is FQNNGV in the germline V gene. V shed 4 bases and J shed 1 base, with 8 bases lying between them. This CDR3 has 13 residues. CDR3 coding DNA: TGTGCCAGCAGCTGGGACGGTTCCTACGAGCAGTACTTC. It translates to CASSWDGSYEQYF.